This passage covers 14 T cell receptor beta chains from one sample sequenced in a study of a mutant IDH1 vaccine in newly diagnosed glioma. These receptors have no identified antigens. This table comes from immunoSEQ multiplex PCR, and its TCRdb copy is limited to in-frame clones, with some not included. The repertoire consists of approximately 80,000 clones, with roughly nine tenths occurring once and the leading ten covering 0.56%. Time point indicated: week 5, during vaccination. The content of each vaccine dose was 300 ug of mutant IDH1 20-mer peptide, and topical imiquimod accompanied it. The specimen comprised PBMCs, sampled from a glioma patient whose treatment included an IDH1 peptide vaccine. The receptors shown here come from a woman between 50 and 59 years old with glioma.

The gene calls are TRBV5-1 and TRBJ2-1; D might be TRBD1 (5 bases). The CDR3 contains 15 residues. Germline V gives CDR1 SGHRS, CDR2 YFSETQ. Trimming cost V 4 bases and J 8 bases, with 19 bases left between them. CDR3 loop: CASSPGHLPTHEQFF. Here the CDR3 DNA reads TGCGCCAGCAGCCCCGGACACCTACCTACACATGAGCAGTTCTTC.

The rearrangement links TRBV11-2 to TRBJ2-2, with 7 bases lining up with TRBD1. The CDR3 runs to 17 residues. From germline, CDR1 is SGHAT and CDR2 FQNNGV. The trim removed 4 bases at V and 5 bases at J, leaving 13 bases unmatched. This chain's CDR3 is CASSSFNRGVRTGELFF. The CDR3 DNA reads TGTGCCAGCAGCTCGTTTAACAGGGGAGTACGGACCGGGGAGCTGTTTTTT.

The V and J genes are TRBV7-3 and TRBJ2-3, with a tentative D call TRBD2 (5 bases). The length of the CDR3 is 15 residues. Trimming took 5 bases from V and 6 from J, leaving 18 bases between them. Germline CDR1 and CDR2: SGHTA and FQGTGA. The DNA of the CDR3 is TGTGCCAGCAGCCCTATGGCGGGTCGAGGGGATACGCAGTATTTT. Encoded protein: CASSPMAGRGDTQYF.

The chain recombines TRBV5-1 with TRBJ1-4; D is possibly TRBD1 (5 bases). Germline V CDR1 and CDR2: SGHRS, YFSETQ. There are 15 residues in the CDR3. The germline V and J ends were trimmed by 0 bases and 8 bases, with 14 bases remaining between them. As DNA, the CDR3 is TGCGCCAGCAGCTTGGCCGGGGGGAGTGGGGAAAAACTGTTTTTT. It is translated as CASSLAGGSGEKLFF.

CDR3 DNA sequence: TGTGCCAGCAGCTTCCCTGGGGGACAAGGTGGAAACACCATATATTTT. Encoded protein: CASSFPGGQGGNTIYF. The J gene is TRBJ1-3, the V gene TRBV7-8, with a possible D match to TRBD1 (6 bases). Trimming stripped 3 bases from V and 3 bases from J, with 15 bases between. CDR1 is SGHVS and CDR2 is FQNEAQ in the germline V gene. The CDR3 sequence is 16 residues long.

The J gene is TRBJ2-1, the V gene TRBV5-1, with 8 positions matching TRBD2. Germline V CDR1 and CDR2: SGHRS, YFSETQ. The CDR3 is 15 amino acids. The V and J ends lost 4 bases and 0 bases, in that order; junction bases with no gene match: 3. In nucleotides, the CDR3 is TGCGCCAGCAGCGGGGCGGGGGGCTCCTACAATGAGCAGTTCTTC. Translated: CASSGAGGSYNEQFF.

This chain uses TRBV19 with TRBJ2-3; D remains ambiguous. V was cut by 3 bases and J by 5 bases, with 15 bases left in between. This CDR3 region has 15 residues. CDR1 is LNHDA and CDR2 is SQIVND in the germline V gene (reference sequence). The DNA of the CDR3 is TGTGCCAGTAGTATGGCCGCACGACCCGGAGATACGCAGTATTTT. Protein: CASSMAARPGDTQYF. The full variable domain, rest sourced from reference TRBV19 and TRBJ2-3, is DGGITQSPKYLFRKEGQNVTLSCEQNLNHDAMYWYRQDPGQGLRLIYYSQIVNDFQKGDIAEGYSVSREKKESFPLTVTSAQKNPTAFYLCASSMAARPGDTQYFGPGTRLTVL.

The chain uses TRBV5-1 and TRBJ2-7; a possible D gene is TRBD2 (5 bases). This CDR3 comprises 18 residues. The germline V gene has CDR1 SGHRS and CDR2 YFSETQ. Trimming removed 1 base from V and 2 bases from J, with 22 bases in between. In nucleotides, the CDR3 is TGCGCCAGCAGCTTGCCCTCCTCTGGGAGCCTCCTAGCCTACGAGCAGTACTTC. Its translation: CASSLPSSGSLLAYEQYF.

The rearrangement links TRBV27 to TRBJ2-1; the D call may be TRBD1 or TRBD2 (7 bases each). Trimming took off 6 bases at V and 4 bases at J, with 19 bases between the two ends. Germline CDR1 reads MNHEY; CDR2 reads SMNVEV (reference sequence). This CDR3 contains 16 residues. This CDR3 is CASRTYRGGAYNEQFF. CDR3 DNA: TGTGCCAGCAGAACCTACAGGGGAGGGGCTTACAATGAGCAGTTCTTC.

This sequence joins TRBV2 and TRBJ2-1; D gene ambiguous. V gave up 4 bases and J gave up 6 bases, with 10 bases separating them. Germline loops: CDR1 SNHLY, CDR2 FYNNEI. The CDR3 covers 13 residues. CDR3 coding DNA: TGTGCCAGCAGTGCCTCGGTGGGCAATGAGCAGTTCTTC. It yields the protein CASSASVGNEQFF.

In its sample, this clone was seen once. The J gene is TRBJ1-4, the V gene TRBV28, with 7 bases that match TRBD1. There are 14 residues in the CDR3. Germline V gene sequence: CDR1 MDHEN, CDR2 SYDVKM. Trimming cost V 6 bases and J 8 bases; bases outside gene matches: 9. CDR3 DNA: TGTGCCAGCAGCACAGGGGCTCCGAGGGAAAAACTGTTTTTT. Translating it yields CASSTGAPREKLFF.

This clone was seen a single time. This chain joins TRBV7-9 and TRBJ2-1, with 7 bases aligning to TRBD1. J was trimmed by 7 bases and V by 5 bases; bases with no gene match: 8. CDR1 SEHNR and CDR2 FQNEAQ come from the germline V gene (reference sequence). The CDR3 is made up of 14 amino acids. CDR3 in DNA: TGTGCCAGCAGCCCCATAACAGGGGTGAATGAGCAGTTCTTC. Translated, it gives CASSPITGVNEQFF. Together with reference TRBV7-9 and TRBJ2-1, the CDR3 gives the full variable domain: DTGVSQNPRHKITKRGQNVTFRCDPISEHNRLYWYRQTLGQGPEFLTYFQNEAQLEKSRLLSDRFSAERPKGSFSTLEIQRTEQGDSAMYLCASSPITGVNEQFFGPGTRLTVL.

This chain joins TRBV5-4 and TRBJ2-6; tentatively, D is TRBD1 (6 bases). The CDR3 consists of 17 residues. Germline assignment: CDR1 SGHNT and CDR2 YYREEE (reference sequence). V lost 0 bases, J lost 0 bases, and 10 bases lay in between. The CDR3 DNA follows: TGTGCCAGCAGCTTGGATCCAGGGGCCTCTGGGGCCAACGTCCTGACTTTC. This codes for CASSLDPGASGANVLTF.

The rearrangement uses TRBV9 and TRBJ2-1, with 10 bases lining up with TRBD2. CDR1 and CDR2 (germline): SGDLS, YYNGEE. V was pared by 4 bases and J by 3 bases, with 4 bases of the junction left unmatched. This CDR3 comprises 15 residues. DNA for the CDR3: TGTGCCAGCAGCCCCGGACTAGCGGTCTACAATGAGCAGTTCTTC. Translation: CASSPGLAVYNEQFF.